This TCR beta chain was recorded in a study of cytomegalovirus exposure and HLA in healthy donors. This clone was counted a few times. Its cognate antigen is unknown. Additional DNA sequences in this sample encode the identical CDR3. CDR3 length: 19 amino acids. V trimming: 1 base; J trimming: 1 base; junction bases outside the gene matches: 16. The germline CDR1 and CDR2 sequences are SGHRS and YFSETQ. 13 Jbeta primers and 60 Vbeta primers were used for the PCR. Profiling relied on immunoSEQ multiplex PCR, and the TCRdb table lists in-frame clones only, not all of them. The sample carries about 250,000 clones, around two thirds recorded once. Findings and limits, study-wide: Usually a TCR sequence was rare, but some public TCRs were found in many donors. Presence/absence analyses treated sequencing depth as roughly uniform across donors. TCR beta V segments were, for the most part, productive about 87% or about 30% of the time in an earlier analysis.

The receptor was isolated from a female donor in good health and CMV-seronegative. Sequenced sample: PBMCs. The V and J genes are TRBV5-1 and TRBJ2-5; 7 bases agree with TRBD1. In nucleotides, the CDR3 is TGCGCCAGCAGCTTGCCCCGGGTTACAGGGGCCCTTTTCCAAGAGACCCAGTACTTC. Translating it yields CASSLPRVTGALFQETQYF.